These 3 T cell receptor beta chains were sequenced from one sample in a study of CD8 T cells in Susac syndrome. When the RNA was reverse transcribed, random hexamers were used with an input of 0.5 to 1 ug. TCRdb reanalysed the immunoSEQ multiplex PCR reads using MiXCR and keeps one entry per CDR3 protein. Here the sample spans more than 200,000 distinct CDR3 sequences, 90% to 95% being singletons. The specimen was CD8+ T cells from PBMCs. The receptors were sampled from a human donor with multiple sclerosis.

This clonotype was seen just once. This chain uses TRBV9 with TRBJ2-1, with 14 bases lining up with TRBD2. The germline gives CDR1 SGDLS, CDR2 YYNGEE. The V segment lost 4 bases and the J segment 2 bases; nucleotides outside the gene matches: 11. This CDR3 has 19 amino acids. DNA of the CDR3: TGTGCCAGCAGCTCCCACGACCCGACTAGCGGGGGGGCCTACAATGAGCAGTTCTTC. It is translated as CASSSHDPTSGGAYNEQFF.

This clonotype was counted a single time. The chain carries TRBV3-1 and TRBJ1-5; TRBD1 is a possible D gene (5 bases). From germline, CDR1 is LGHDT and CDR2 YNNKEL (reference sequence). This CDR3 spans 15 amino acids. V lost 0 bases and J lost 6, with 12 bases in between. The CDR3 region has the DNA TGTGCCAGCAGCCAAGATTGGGACCCAAGTCAGCCCCAGCATTTT. Protein product: CASSQDWDPSQPQHF.

V usage is TRBV10-3 and J usage is TRBJ2-7, with 14 positions matching TRBD2. J lost 7 bases, V lost 4 bases, and 21 bases had no gene match. The CDR3 is 20 residues long. Germline V gives CDR1 ENHRY, CDR2 SYGVKD. CDR3 nucleotide sequence: TGTGCCATCAGTGGGACAAAGGGACAACCGGGACTAGCGGGAGAGAAAGAGCAGTACTTC. Translating gives CAISGTKGQPGLAGEKEQYF.